These 9 T cell receptor beta chains share one sample of origin, sequenced in a study of blood T cell repertoires in COVID-19. Produced via immunoSEQ multiplex PCR; TCRdb's table is partial and in-frame only. The sample has some 76,000 clones; 87% are singletons. The material sequenced was peripheral blood. All receptors derive from a woman between 18 and 29 years old with acute or convalescent COVID-19.

This rearrangement joins TRBV27 to TRBJ1-2, with 8 bases fitting TRBD1. J lost 7 bases, V lost 7 bases, and 14 bases had no gene match. CDR3 length: 15 residues. Germline loops: CDR1 MNHEY, CDR2 SMNVEV (reference sequence). CDR3 DNA sequence: TGTGCCAGCAAGTTCAGCGGACAGGGAGGGTCTGGCTACACCTTC. It is translated as CASKFSGQGGSGYTF.

This clone was seen a handful of times. This sequence joins TRBV3-1 (or the pseudogene TRBV3-2) and TRBJ1-1, with D possibly being TRBD1 (5 bases). V lost 3 bases to trimming and J lost 7 bases, with 9 bases between them. CDR1 and CDR2 (germline): LGHDT, YNNKEL (reference sequence). CDR3 length equals 12 residues. CDR3 bases: TGTGCCAGCAGCCAGGGGGGAATTGAAGCTTTCTTT. It encodes CASSQGGIEAFF.

The gene calls are TRBV11-2 and TRBJ2-5; the match to TRBD1 covers 8 bases. The CDR3 has 16 amino acids. In germline, CDR1 is SGHAT, CDR2 FQNNGV. Trimming at V came to 1 base and at J to 7 bases, leaving 11 bases not matched to a gene. CDR3 loop: CASSLVVPGTGVTQYF. DNA of the CDR3: TGTGCCAGCAGCTTAGTTGTCCCGGGGACAGGAGTGACCCAGTACTTC. Supplemented by reference TRBV11-2 and TRBJ2-5, the full variable domain reads EAGVAQSPRYKIIEKRQSVAFWCNPISGHATLYWYQQILGQGPKLLIQFQNNGVVDDSQLPKDRFSAERLKGVDSTLKIQPAKLEDSAVYLCASSLVVPGTGVTQYFGPGTRLLVL.

On this clone: The junction departs from germline at one end; a sequencing error may be responsible. The chain uses TRBV15 and TRBJ2-1; 10 nucleotides match TRBD1. Germline CDR1 reads LNHNV; CDR2 reads YYDKDF (reference sequence). The CDR3 totals 14 residues. Written as DNA, the CDR3 is TGTGCCACCAGGACAGGGGGCTCCCACAATGAGCAGTTCTTC. Its translation is CATRTGGSHNEQFF.

The chain links TRBV3-1 (or the pseudogene TRBV3-2) to TRBJ2-5; D ambiguous. Germline loops: CDR1 LGHDT, CDR2 YNNKEL (reference sequence). The CDR3 consists of 14 residues. V was cut by 4 bases and J by 4 bases, with 13 bases left in between. The CDR3 DNA follows: TGTGCCAGCAGCCCGTCTCTGAGGCTAGAGACCCAGTACTTC. Translating gives CASSPSLRLETQYF.

This clone was counted a few times. The chain has TRBV4-1 and TRBJ2-2; D is possibly TRBD2 (6 bases). Trimming left V 3 bases short and J 1 base short, with 9 bases between. Germline assignment: CDR1 MGHRA and CDR2 YSYEKL. The CDR3 runs 15 residues. The CDR3 region has the DNA TGCGCCAGCAGCCACCTCGGGGGGAACACCGGGGAGCTGTTTTTT. Protein sequence: CASSHLGGNTGELFF.

The chain links TRBV5-6 to TRBJ2-7; D is perhaps TRBD1 (8 bases). The germline V and J ends were trimmed by 0 bases and 6 bases, with 19 bases remaining between them. The CDR3 is 16 residues long. Germline V gene data show CDR1 as SGHDT and CDR2 as YYEEEE. CDR3 DNA sequence: TGTGCCAGCAGCTTGGCGGGAGGACAGGGAATCCTCGAGCAGTACTTC. Protein: CASSLAGGQGILEQYF.

This chain joins TRBV28 and TRBJ1-5, with D hard to call. V dropped 6 bases and J dropped 4 bases, with 13 bases sitting between them. The germline V gene has CDR1 MDHEN and CDR2 SYDVKM. CDR3 length: 14 residues. The CDR3 sequence is CASSQFTINQPQHF. For the CDR3, the DNA is TGTGCCAGCAGCCAATTCACTATTAATCAGCCCCAGCATTTT.

The V and J genes are TRBV5-4 and TRBJ1-6, with D uncertain. Germline CDR1 reads SGHNT; CDR2 reads YYREEE (reference sequence). The CDR3 extends over 14 amino acids. V gave up 0 bases and J gave up 9 bases, with 10 bases separating them. The chain's CDR3 is CASSLGEPGSPLHF. The CDR3 nucleotides are TGTGCCAGCAGCTTGGGCGAACCCGGTTCACCCCTCCACTTT. The whole variable domain, filled in from reference TRBV5-4 and TRBJ1-6, reads ETGVTQSPTHLIKTRGQQVTLRCSSQSGHNTVSWYQQALGQGPQFIFQYYREEENGRGNFPPRFSGLQFPNYSSELNVNALELDDSALYLCASSLGEPGSPLHFGNGTRLTVT.